This entry lists 26 T cell receptor beta chains sequenced from one sample in a study of Ad26.COV2.S vaccination and SARS-CoV-2 variants. Clones were read by immunoSEQ multiplex PCR, and TCRdb kept only the in-frame ones, dropping some. Here the sample spans about 680,000 clones, around 92% being singletons. As for treatment: 15 to 20 received Ad26.COV2.S at low or high dose, single or two shots; 5 received placebo; per-sample allocation not given. It was on day 63 after the first vaccine or placebo injection that samples were taken. The sequenced sample was peripheral blood, obtained in a trial of Ad26.COV2.S vaccine versus placebo. The receptors stem from a person aged 18-60 years who received the Ad26.COV2.S COVID-19 vaccine or a placebo.

The chain joins TRBV28 to TRBJ1-2, with a weak D call TRBD1 (5 bases). Germline V CDR1 and CDR2: MDHEN, SYDVKM. Trimming left V 3 bases short and J 3 bases short, with 11 bases between. This CDR3 is built from 14 residues. For the CDR3, the DNA is TGTGCCAGCAGTTTCGCAGGGCTGGACTATGGCTACACCTTC. It codes for CASSFAGLDYGYTF.

The genes are TRBV4-2 and TRBJ1-6; D might be TRBD1 (6 bases). This CDR3 region has 15 residues. Per the germline V gene, CDR1 is LGHNA and CDR2 is YNFKEQ. The germline V and J ends were trimmed by 0 bases and 7 bases, with 10 bases remaining between them. This CDR3 is CASSQETGLNSPLHF. In nucleotides, the CDR3 is TGTGCCAGCAGCCAAGAAACAGGGCTAAATTCACCCCTCCACTTT.

The V call is TRBV5-1, the J call TRBJ2-6; D gene unclear. Germline CDR1 is SGHRS and CDR2 is YFSETQ. V lost 1 base to trimming and J lost 2 bases, with 7 bases between them. This CDR3 comprises 15 residues. The CDR3 here is CASSLTVAGANVLTF. CDR3 bases: TGCGCCAGCAGCTTGACAGTCGCTGGGGCCAACGTCCTGACTTTC.

This chain links TRBV5-4 with TRBJ1-2, with 7 bases that match TRBD1. The CDR3 extends over 14 amino acids. Germline V gene sequence: CDR1 SGHNT, CDR2 YYREEE (reference sequence). V lost 4 bases and J lost 2; bases outside the gene matches: 5. The CDR3 protein is CASSARGANYGYTF. CDR3 nucleotides: TGTGCCAGCAGCGCCAGGGGGGCGAACTATGGCTACACCTTC.

The rearrangement joins TRBV14 to TRBJ2-3; D remains unclear. Per germline, CDR1 SGHDN and CDR2 FVKESK. This CDR3 comprises 16 residues. Trimming left V 1 base short and J 3 bases short, with 14 bases between. The DNA of the CDR3 is TGTGCCAGCAGCCAAGTGACCCCATCCCAGACAGATACGCAGTATTTT. Translated, it gives CASSQVTPSQTDTQYF. Variable domain in full (rest from reference TRBV14 and TRBJ2-3): EAGVTQFPSHSVIEKGQTVTLRCDPISGHDNLYWYRRVMGKEIKFLLHFVKESKQDESGMPNNRFLAERTGGTYSTLKVQPAELEDSGVYFCASSQVTPSQTDTQYFGPGTRLTVL.

The rearrangement joins TRBV24-1 to TRBJ2-3; 8 bases align to TRBD1. CDR1 is KGHDR and CDR2 is SFDVKD in the germline V gene. Trimming cost V 7 bases and J 3 bases; bases outside gene matches: 2. CDR3 size: 13 residues. CDR3 DNA sequence: TGTGCCACCAGGGACAGGGCAACAGATACGCAGTATTTT. Encoded protein: CATRDRATDTQYF.

The chain is built from TRBV4-2 and TRBJ2-1, with TRBD1 as a possible D gene (6 bases). Looked up from germline, CDR1 is LGHNA and CDR2 is YNFKEQ. Deletions cut 1 base from V and 3 bases from J, with 10 bases between. CDR3 length: 15 residues. The CDR3 nucleotides read TGTGCCAGCAGCCAAGTGGCAGGGGACTACAATGAGCAGTTCTTC. This gives the protein CASSQVAGDYNEQFF.

The rearrangement links TRBV7-2 to TRBJ2-6; possibly TRBD1 for D (5 bases). Trimming took 7 bases from V and 0 from J, leaving 10 bases between them. The V gene's germline CDR1 is SGHTA and CDR2 FQGNSA. This CDR3 has 15 amino acids. CDR3 residues: CASTVDSSGANVLTF. The CDR3 DNA follows: TGTGCCAGCACCGTAGACAGCTCTGGGGCCAACGTCCTGACTTTC. Full variable domain (rest looked up from reference TRBV7-2 and TRBJ2-6): GAGVSQSPSNKVTEKGKDVELRCDPISGHTALYWYRQSLGQGLEFLIYFQGNSAPDKSGLPSDRFSAERTGGSVSTLTIQRTQQEDSAVYLCASTVDSSGANVLTFGAGSRLTVL.

The V gene is TRBV6-5, the J gene TRBJ2-2, with 7 bases identical to TRBD1. V lost 8 bases and J lost 7; bases outside the gene matches: 10. Germline V gene data show CDR1 as MNHEY and CDR2 as SVGAGI. This CDR3 is 14 amino acids long. The CDR3 DNA follows: TGTGCCAGCGGAATAACAGGGGACGTCGGGGAGCTGTTTTTT. It is translated as CASGITGDVGELFF.

The chain uses TRBV18 and TRBJ1-5; 7 bases map to TRBD1. Germline V gives CDR1 KGHSH, CDR2 LQKENI. The CDR3 has 15 amino acids. V lost 3 bases, J lost 3 bases, and 5 bases stayed unmatched. The CDR3 loop reads CASSPEGAINQPQHF. CDR3 in DNA: TGTGCCAGCTCACCCGAGGGGGCTATCAATCAGCCCCAGCATTTT. Full variable domain (rest looked up from reference TRBV18 and TRBJ1-5): NAGVMQNPRHLVRRRGQEARLRCSPMKGHSHVYWYRQLPEEGLKFMVYLQKENIIDESGMPKERFSAEFPKEGPSILRIQQVVRGDSAAYFCASSPEGAINQPQHFGDGTRLSIL.

The chain joins TRBV7-9 to TRBJ1-2, with 7 bases fitting TRBD1. V was clipped by 1 base and J by 4 bases; unmatched bases: 3. CDR1 and CDR2 (germline): SEHNR, FQNEAQ (reference sequence). The CDR3 has 14 residues. CDR3 DNA: TGTGCCAGCAGCTTAGGGACAGGACCCTATGGCTACACCTTC. Amino acids: CASSLGTGPYGYTF.

V is TRBV7-2 and J is TRBJ1-1; unclear D gene. Germline assignment: CDR1 SGHTA and CDR2 FQGNSA. The CDR3 contains 13 residues. Trimming removed 5 bases at V and 0 bases at J, with 7 bases between. CDR3 nucleotide sequence: TGTGCCAGCAGCATGACACTGAACACTGAAGCTTTCTTT. It translates to CASSMTLNTEAFF.

The chain is built from TRBV15 and TRBJ2-5; D is unresolved. CDR3 length: 14 residues. Per the germline V gene, CDR1 is LNHNV and CDR2 is YYDKDF (reference sequence). Trimming removed 5 bases from V and 4 bases from J, with 14 bases in between. The CDR3 DNA reads as TGTGCCACCAGCCTCCAGGACGGCGGAGAGACCCAGTACTTC. Protein: CATSLQDGGETQYF.

V is TRBV4-3 and J is TRBJ2-1; 9 nucleotides agree with TRBD2. The germline V gene has CDR1 LGHNA and CDR2 YSLEER. The CDR3 runs 16 residues. V was pared by 4 bases and J by 7 bases, with 11 bases of the junction left unmatched. The CDR3 spells CASSRGDSGGENEQFF. In DNA, the CDR3 is TGCGCCAGCAGCCGAGGGGATAGCGGGGGAGAGAATGAGCAGTTCTTC.

The chain links TRBV7-9 to TRBJ2-6; 9 nucleotides match TRBD1. CDR1 and CDR2 (germline): SEHNR, FQNEAQ (reference sequence). Trimming removed 5 bases from V and 8 bases from J; junction bases left unmatched: 4. CDR3 length: 14 residues. The chain's CDR3 is CASSPQGATNVLTF. The DNA of the CDR3 is TGTGCCAGCAGCCCACAGGGGGCGACCAACGTCCTGACTTTC.

V is TRBV3-1 (or the pseudogene TRBV3-2) and J is TRBJ1-2; TRBD1 matches 8 bases. This CDR3 is 17 amino acids long. V gave up 6 bases and J gave up 7 bases; unmatched junction bases: 19. Germline V lookup: CDR1 LGHDT, CDR2 YNNKEL (reference sequence). The CDR3 sequence: CASSSDLGQASLGGYTF. For the CDR3, the DNA is TGTGCCAGCAGTTCAGACCTGGGACAGGCCTCTCTGGGTGGCTACACCTTC.

The chain is built from TRBV19 and TRBJ1-1; D unclear. Trimming shortened V by 0 bases and J by 1 base, and 6 bases separated the two germline ends. CDR1 and CDR2 (germline): LNHDA, SQIVND (reference sequence). This CDR3 has 14 amino acids. This chain's CDR3 is CASSIERQNTEAFF. As DNA, the CDR3 is TGTGCCAGTAGTATAGAGCGACAGAACACTGAAGCTTTCTTT.

V gene TRBV20-1 combines with J gene TRBJ1-1; 8 bases agree with TRBD1. CDR1 is DFQATT, CDR2 SNEGSKA, per germline (reference sequence). The CDR3 contains 15 residues. V shed 3 bases and J 1 base; nucleotides not matched to a gene: 7. CDR3 DNA: TGCAGTGCTAGTCACAGGGGGAGGGGGAACACTGAAGCTTTCTTT. Its translation: CSASHRGRGNTEAFF.

The J gene is TRBJ1-6, the V gene TRBV30; D uncertain. V was cut by 3 bases and J by 10 bases, with 10 bases left in between. The CDR3 has 12 amino acids. CDR1 and CDR2 (germline): GTSNPN, SVGIG (reference sequence). The CDR3 nucleotides are TGTGCCTGGAGCAGCCGTGGGTCACCCCTCCACTTT. Protein: CAWSSRGSPLHF.

This clone was found once. This sequence joins TRBV3-1 (or the pseudogene TRBV3-2) and TRBJ2-5, with TRBD2 matching over 10 bases. Per the germline V gene, CDR1 is LGHDT and CDR2 is YNNKEL (reference sequence). CDR3 size: 17 residues. J gave up 4 bases and V 4 bases, and 12 bases lay outside the gene matches. The CDR3 region has the DNA TGTGCCAGCAGCCGTCCAGCGGGGGGGCGGAGAGGAGAGACCCAGTACTTC. This codes for CASSRPAGGRRGETQYF.

The V call is TRBV2, the J call TRBJ1-2, with D perhaps matching TRBD1 (5 bases). The CDR3 is made up of 17 amino acids. Germline V CDR1 and CDR2: SNHLY, FYNNEI. V was cut by 2 bases and J by 4 bases, with 20 bases left in between. The CDR3 loop reads CASSEQGGQGGLYGYTF. The CDR3 DNA is TGTGCCAGCAGTGAACAAGGCGGCCAGGGTGGACTCTATGGCTACACCTTC.

This chain connects TRBV5-1 to TRBJ2-7; 9 bases agree with TRBD1. From germline, CDR1 is SGHRS and CDR2 YFSETQ. The CDR3 runs to 18 residues. J lost 0 bases, V lost 0 bases, and 10 bases had no gene match. CDR3 loop: CASSLAPGQGLSSYEQYF. CDR3 DNA sequence: TGCGCCAGCAGCTTGGCTCCGGGACAGGGCCTCAGCTCCTACGAGCAGTACTTC.

V and J are TRBV2 and TRBJ1-3, with 8 bases identical to TRBD1. The junction had 5 bases not matched to a gene; V was cut back by 3 bases and J by 4 bases. The CDR3 totals 15 residues. Germline V gene lookup returns CDR1 SNHLY and CDR2 FYNNEI. CDR3 residues: CASSEGRGQGNTIYF. The CDR3 DNA follows: TGTGCCAGCAGTGAGGGCAGGGGGCAAGGAAACACCATATATTTT.

The chain is built from TRBV25-1 and TRBJ1-2, with 11 bases fitting TRBD1. Looked up from germline, CDR1 is MGHDK and CDR2 is SYGVNS. CDR3 length: 15 residues. After removal of 3 bases from V and 8 bases from J, the junction contained 8 bases not matched to a gene. The CDR3 DNA sequence: TGTGCCAGCAGTGACTCCGGGACAGGGGGAAGAGGCTACACCTTC. Its protein product is CASSDSGTGGRGYTF.

The rearrangement links TRBV5-1 to TRBJ2-4; 10 bases align to TRBD1. The CDR3 extends over 16 amino acids. Germline V CDR1 and CDR2: SGHRS, YFSETQ. With 4 bases clipped from V and 5 bases from J, the junction kept 9 bases outside the gene matches. CDR3 loop: CASSGDRGWKENIQYF. For the CDR3, the DNA is TGCGCCAGCAGCGGGGACAGGGGATGGAAGGAAAACATTCAGTACTTC.

The chain recombines TRBV15 with TRBJ1-4; D uncertain. V dropped 1 base and J dropped 0 bases, with 12 bases sitting between them. This CDR3 region has 17 residues. Germline CDR1 LNHNV, CDR2 YYDKDF (reference sequence). CDR3: CATSRAATDATNEKLFF. The CDR3 DNA reads as TGTGCCACCAGCAGAGCCGCGACCGATGCAACTAATGAAAAACTGTTTTTT.